This T cell receptor (beta chain) was observed in a study of kidney transplant recipient with SARS-CoV-2 infection. The CDR3 has 14 amino acids. CDR1 and CDR2 from the germline V gene are MDHEN and SYDVKM. This clonotype was seen more than once but under ten times. In TCRdb, the reads were re-called with MiXCR into one record per CDR3 protein. The sample shows roughly 230,000 distinct CDR3 sequences, 29% of them seen only once. The chain is built from TRBV28 and TRBJ2-7; perhaps TRBD2 as D (6 bases). Specimen: a blood sample, collected at baseline and on day 111 from a kidney transplant recipient. This TCR was sampled from a male patient between 25 and 39 years old who had COVID-19 and was a kidney transplant recipient. The graft donor may have contributed some T cells. DNA of the CDR3: TGTGAGAGCCGGACGGGGACTCGGTCCTACGAGCAGTACTTC. Translating it yields CESRTGTRSYEQYF. Full variable domain (remainder filled in from reference TRBV28 and TRBJ2-7): DVKVTQSSRYLVKRTGEKVFLECVQDMDHENMFWYRQDPGLGLRLIYFSYDVKMKEKGDIPEGYSVSREKKERFSLILESASTNQTSMYLCESRTGTRSYEQYFGPGTRLTVT.